The rows below give T cell receptor beta chains drawn from one sample of a study of T-cell memory formation after mild COVID-19. Using its own MiXCR run on the 5' RACE reads, TCRdb lists one record per CDR3 protein. The sample holds about 210,000 distinct CDR3 sequences, 10% seen once. Sequenced sample: PBMCs or a T cell subset sorted from them (not recorded which). Receptors were obtained from a man aged 18 to 29 who had mild COVID-19 (a few samples of this study predate the infection). Cell type and time point are not known. Both conserved end residues are part of each CDR3. Fields, in order: clone size, J gene, D gene, V gene, CDR3 DNA, CDR3 protein. D genes are given only for firm matches. Clone sizes are given selectively: once, few, many, or a class where the clone is expanded.

many | TRBJ2-3 | NA | TRBV7-2 | TGTGCCAGCAGCTTAGTGGTACAGGAGAGAGCGCAGTATTTT | CASSLVVQERAQYF
many | TRBJ2-1 | TRBD2 | TRBV5-1 | TGCGCCAGCAGCTTGGTTACTAGCGGGGCAGGCAATGAGCAGTTCTTC | CASSLVTSGAGNEQFF
NA | TRBJ1-5 | TRBD1 | TRBV6-2/TRBV6-3 | TGTGCCAGCAGTACACACAGGGGGCTATCAGCCCAGCATTTT | CASSTHRGLSAQHF
few | TRBJ1-6 | NA | TRBV28 | TGTGCCAGCAGGCGCACTGTGCTCTCCTATAATTCACCCCTCCACTTT | CASRRTVLSYNSPLHF
NA | TRBJ2-3 | TRBD1 | TRBV28 | TGTGCCAGCAGTTTGCGGACAGGGGGCACAGATACGCAGTATTTT | CASSLRTGGTDTQYF
NA | TRBJ2-7 | TRBD1 | TRBV7-2 | TGTGCCAGTTCATTGGGGACAGGGCAATACTTC | CASSLGTGQYF
once | TRBJ1-1 | NA | TRBV6-5 | TGTGCCAGCAGCCAGAACGCCTTGAACACTGAAGCTTTCTTT | CASSQNALNTEAFF
few | TRBJ2-2 | NA | TRBV12-3/TRBV12-4 | TGTGCCAGCAGCCCTAGGGACGTCGGCAGGGAGCTGTTTTTT | CASSPRDVGRELFF
few | TRBJ1-2 | NA | TRBV6-5 | TGTGCCAGCAGTTATGCGGCAACAGGAGGGAGCAACTATGGCTACACCTTC | CASSYAATGGSNYGYTF
NA | TRBJ1-1 | NA | TRBV10-3 | TGTGCCATCAGTGTCGAACGTGGGAGGGCTTTCTTT | CAISVERGRAFF
few | TRBJ1-1 | NA | TRBV28 | TGTGCCAGCAGGACTTTCGATAAAGCTTTCTTT | CASRTFDKAFF
many | TRBJ2-5 | TRBD2 | TRBV5-1 | TGCGCCAGCAGCTTGGTGGCAGGGCCTCTAGCGGGGGGCCTGTACTTC | CASSLVAGPLAGGLYF
few | TRBJ2-1 | TRBD1 | TRBV5-1 | TGCGCCAGCAGCGACAGGGCCGGCCGGGAGCAGTTCTTC | CASSDRAGREQFF
few | TRBJ1-5 | NA | TRBV6-2/TRBV6-3 | TGTGCCAGCAGTCCTCAGGGAAGGCATCAGCCCCAGCATTTT | CASSPQGRHQPQHF